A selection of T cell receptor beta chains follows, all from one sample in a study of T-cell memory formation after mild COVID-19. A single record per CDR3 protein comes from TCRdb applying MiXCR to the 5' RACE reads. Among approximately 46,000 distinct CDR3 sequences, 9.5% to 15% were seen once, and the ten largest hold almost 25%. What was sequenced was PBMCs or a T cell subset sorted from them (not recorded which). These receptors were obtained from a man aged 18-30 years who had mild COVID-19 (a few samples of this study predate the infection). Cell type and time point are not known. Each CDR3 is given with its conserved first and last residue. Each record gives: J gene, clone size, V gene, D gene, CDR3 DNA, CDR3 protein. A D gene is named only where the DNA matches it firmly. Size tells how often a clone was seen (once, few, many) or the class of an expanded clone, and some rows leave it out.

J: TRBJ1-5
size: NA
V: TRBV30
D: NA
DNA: TGTGCCTGGAACAGAGAGGAGGGTCAGCCCCAGCATTTT
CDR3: CAWNREEGQPQHF

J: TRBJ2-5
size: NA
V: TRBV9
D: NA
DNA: TGTGCCAGCAGCGTACAGGGGGGGGCGGAGACCCAGTACTTC
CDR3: CASSVQGGAETQYF

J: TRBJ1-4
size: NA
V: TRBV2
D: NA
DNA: TGTGCCAGCAGTGGTGCTAATGAAAAACTGTTTTTT
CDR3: CASSGANEKLFF

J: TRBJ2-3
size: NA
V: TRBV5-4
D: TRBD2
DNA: TGTGCCAGCAGCTTGGTGGGCCTAGCGGGAAGCACAGATACGCAGTATTTT
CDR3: CASSLVGLAGSTDTQYF

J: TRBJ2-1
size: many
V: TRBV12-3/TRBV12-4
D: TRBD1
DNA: TGTGCCAGCAGCTATGACAGGGTTGCCTACAATGAGCAGTTCTTC
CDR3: CASSYDRVAYNEQFF

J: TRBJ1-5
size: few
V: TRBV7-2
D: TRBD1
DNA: TGTGCCAGCAGCCTGAACAGGGGAGAACAGCCCCAGCATTTT
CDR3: CASSLNRGEQPQHF

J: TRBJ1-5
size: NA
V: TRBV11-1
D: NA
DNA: TGTGCCAGCAGCTTATCCGACTATCAGCCCCAGCATTTT
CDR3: CASSLSDYQPQHF

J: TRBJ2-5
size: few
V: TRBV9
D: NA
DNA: TGTGCCAGCAGCTTACCCGGGACAAACCAATTCCAAGAGACCCAGTACTTC
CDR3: CASSLPGTNQFQETQYF

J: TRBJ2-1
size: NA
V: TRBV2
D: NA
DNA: TGTGCCAGCAGTGAAGCGCTCGGGAAAAGCTCCTACAATGAGCAGTTCTTC
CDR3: CASSEALGKSSYNEQFF

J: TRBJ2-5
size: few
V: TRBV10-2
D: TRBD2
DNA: TGCGCCAGCACCCCGATTTCTAGCGGGGGCCAAGAGACCCAGTACTTC
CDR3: CASTPISSGGQETQYF

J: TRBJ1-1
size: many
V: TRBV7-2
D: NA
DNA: TGTGCCAGCAGCTTAAGGGCCCAGAACACTGAAGCTTTCTTT
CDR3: CASSLRAQNTEAFF

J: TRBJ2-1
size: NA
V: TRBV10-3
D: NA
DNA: TGTGCCATCAGTGCCCAGGACGAGCAGTTCTTC
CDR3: CAISAQDEQFF

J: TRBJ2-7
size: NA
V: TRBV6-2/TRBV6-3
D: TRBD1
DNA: TGTGCCAGCAGTTACTCCTCAGGGGGCAACTACGAGCAGTACTTC
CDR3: CASSYSSGGNYEQYF

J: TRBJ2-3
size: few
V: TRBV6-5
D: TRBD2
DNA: TGTGCCACCTTAGCGGGGGGCACAGATACGCAGTATTTT
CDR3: CATLAGGTDTQYF

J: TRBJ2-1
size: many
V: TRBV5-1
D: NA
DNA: TGCGCCAGCAGCTTGGTCGGGCTGAGTGAGCAGTTCTTC
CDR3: CASSLVGLSEQFF

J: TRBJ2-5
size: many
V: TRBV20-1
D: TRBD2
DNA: TGCAGTGCTTTGGGACTAGCGGGGCACGAGACCCAGTACTTC
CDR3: CSALGLAGHETQYF

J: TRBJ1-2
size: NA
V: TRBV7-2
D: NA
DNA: TGTGCCAGCAGCTCTCGGGCGACAGGCGGGGATAGGGGGTGCACCTTC
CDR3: CASSSRATGGDRGCTF

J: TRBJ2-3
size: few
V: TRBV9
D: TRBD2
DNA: TGTGCCAGCAGCGTAGGACTAGCGGCTAGCACAGATACGCAGTATTTT
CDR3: CASSVGLAASTDTQYF

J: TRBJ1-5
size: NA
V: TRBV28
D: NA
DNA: TGTGCCAGCAGCCCGACAGGAAGGGGGTACCAGCCCCAGCATTTT
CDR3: CASSPTGRGYQPQHF

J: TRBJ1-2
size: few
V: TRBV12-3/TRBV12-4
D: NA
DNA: TGTGCCAGCAGTTCCCGGGGGGTCCCTCCCTATGGCTACACCTTC
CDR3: CASSSRGVPPYGYTF

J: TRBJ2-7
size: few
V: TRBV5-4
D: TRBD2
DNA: TGTGCCAGCAGCCAACATAGCGGGGGGATCTACGAGCAGTACTTC
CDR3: CASSQHSGGIYEQYF

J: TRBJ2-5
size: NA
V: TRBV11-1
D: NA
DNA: TGTGCCAGCAGCTTTAGGCGAGACGCCTCTAAAGAGACCCAGTACTTC
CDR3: CASSFRRDASKETQYF

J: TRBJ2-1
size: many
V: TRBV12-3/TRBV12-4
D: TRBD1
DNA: TGTGCCAGCAGCGACAGGGAATCCTCAATCGATGAGCAGTTCTTC
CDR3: CASSDRESSIDEQFF

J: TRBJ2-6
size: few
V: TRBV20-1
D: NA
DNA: TGCAGTGCTAGTTCGGGACATTCGTCCTCTGGGGCCAACGTCCTGACTTTC
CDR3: CSASSGHSSSGANVLTF

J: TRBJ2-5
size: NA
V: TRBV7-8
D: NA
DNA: TGTGCCAGCAGCTTAGAATCCAACAAACTCTTCCAGTACTTC
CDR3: CASSLESNKLFQYF

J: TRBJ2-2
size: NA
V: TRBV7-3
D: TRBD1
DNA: TGTGCCAGCAGCCCCTGGACAGGGCACGGGGAGCTGTTTTTT
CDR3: CASSPWTGHGELFF

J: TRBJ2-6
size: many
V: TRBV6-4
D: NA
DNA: TGTGCCAGCAGTGACAACTCTGGGGCCAACGTCCTGACTTTC
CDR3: CASSDNSGANVLTF

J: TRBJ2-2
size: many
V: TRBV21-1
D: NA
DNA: TGTGCCAGCAGCAAAGCGCTAGCGGGGAACACCGGGGAGCTGTTTTTT
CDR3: CASSKALAGNTGELFF

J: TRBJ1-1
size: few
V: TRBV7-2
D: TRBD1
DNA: TGTGCCAGCAGCTCGCAGGGGGGATCAGGAGCGACTTTCTTT
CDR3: CASSSQGGSGATFF

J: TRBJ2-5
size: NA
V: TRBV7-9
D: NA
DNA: TGTGCCAGCAGCTTTTCAGGGGGGAGAGAGACCCAGTACTTC
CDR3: CASSFSGGRETQYF

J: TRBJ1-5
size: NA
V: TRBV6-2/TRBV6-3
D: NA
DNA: TGTGCCAGCAGTCAGGGGTACCAGCCCCAGCATTTT
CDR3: CASSQGYQPQHF

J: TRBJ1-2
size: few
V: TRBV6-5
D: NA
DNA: TGTGCCAGCAGTCGGGCAGGGGCGGATGGCTACACCTTC
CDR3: CASSRAGADGYTF

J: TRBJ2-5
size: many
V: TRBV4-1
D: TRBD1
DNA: TGCGCCAGCAGCCAGCACTCAGGGGGAGAGACCCAGTACTTC
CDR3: CASSQHSGGETQYF

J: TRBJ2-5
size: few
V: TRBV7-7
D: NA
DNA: TGTGCTAGCAGCTTTTCTTTAGGGGAGACCCAGTACTTC
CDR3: CASSFSLGETQYF

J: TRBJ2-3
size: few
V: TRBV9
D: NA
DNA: TGTGCCAGCAGCGTATCCCTCACAGATACGCAGTATTTT
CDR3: CASSVSLTDTQYF

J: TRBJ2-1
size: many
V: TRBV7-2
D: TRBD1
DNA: TGTGCCAGCAGCTTAGGGTCGCGGGACAGGGGGCTGGATGAGCAGTTCTTC
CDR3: CASSLGSRDRGLDEQFF

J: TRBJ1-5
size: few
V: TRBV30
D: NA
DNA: TGTGCCTGGACCAAGGGGAACCGGAATCAGCCCCAGCATTTT
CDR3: CAWTKGNRNQPQHF

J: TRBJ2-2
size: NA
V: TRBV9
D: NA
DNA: TGTGCCAGCGAGACGACAGGGAACACCGGGGAGCTGTTTTTT
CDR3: CASETTGNTGELFF

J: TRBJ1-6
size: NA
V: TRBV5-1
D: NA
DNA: TGCGCCAGCAGCGACAGGCTGAATTCACCCCTCCACTTT
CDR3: CASSDRLNSPLHF

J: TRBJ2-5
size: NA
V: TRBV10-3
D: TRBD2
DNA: TGTGCCATCAGTGGCTGGGGGGGGGATGAGACCCAGTACTTC
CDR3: CAISGWGGDETQYF

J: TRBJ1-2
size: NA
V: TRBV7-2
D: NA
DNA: TGTGCCAGCAGCTTAGATAGTGGTGGCTACACCTTC
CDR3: CASSLDSGGYTF

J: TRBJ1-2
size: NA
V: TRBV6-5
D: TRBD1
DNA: TGTGCCAGCAGTTACACAGGGGCCGACCCCTCCTATGGCTACACCTTC
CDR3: CASSYTGADPSYGYTF

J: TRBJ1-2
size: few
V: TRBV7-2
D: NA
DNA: TGTGCCAGCAGCTTAAGGAACTATGGCTACACCTTC
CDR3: CASSLRNYGYTF

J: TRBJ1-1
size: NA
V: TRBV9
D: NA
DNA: TGTGCCAGCAGCGTAGCCGGGGACCCCGGGGTTGAAGCTTTCTTT
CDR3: CASSVAGDPGVEAFF